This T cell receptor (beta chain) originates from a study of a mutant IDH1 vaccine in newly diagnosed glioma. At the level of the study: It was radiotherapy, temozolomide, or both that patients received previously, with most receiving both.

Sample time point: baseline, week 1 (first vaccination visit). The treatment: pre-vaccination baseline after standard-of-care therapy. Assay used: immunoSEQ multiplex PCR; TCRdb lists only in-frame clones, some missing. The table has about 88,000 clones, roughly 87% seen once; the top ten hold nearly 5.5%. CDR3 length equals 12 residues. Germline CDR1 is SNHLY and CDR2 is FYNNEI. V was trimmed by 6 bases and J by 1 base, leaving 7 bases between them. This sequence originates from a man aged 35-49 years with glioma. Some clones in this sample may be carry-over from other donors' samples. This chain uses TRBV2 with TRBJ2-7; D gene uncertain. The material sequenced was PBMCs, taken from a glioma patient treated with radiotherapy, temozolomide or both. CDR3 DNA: TGTGCCAGCAGCGCAGCGTCCTACGAGCAGTACTTC. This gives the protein CASSAASYEQYF.